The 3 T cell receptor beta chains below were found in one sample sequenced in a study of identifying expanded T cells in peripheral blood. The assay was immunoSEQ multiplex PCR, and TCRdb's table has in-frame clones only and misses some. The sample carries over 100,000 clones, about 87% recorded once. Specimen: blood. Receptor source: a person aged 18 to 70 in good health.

CDR3 sequence reads: CSVAYRGNTDTQYF. CDR3 coding DNA: TGCAGCGTTGCCTACAGGGGTAACACAGATACGCAGTATTTT. This chain joins TRBV29-1 and TRBJ2-3; 7 nucleotides match TRBD1. Germline lookup yields CDR1 SQVTM and CDR2 ANQGSEA. J gave up 2 bases and V 4 bases, and 6 bases lay outside the gene matches. The length of the CDR3 is 14 residues.

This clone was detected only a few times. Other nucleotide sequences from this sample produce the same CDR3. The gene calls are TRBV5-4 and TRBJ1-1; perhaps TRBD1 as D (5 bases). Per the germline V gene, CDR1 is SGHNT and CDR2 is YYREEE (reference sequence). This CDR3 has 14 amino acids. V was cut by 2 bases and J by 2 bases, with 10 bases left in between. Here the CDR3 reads CASSFSTGNTEAFF. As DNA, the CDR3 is TGTGCCAGCAGCTTTTCAACAGGAAACACTGAAGCTTTCTTT. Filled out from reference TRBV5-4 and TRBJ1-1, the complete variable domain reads ETGVTQSPTHLIKTRGQQVTLRCSSQSGHNTVSWYQQALGQGPQFIFQYYREEENGRGNFPPRFSGLQFPNYSSELNVNALELDDSALYLCASSFSTGNTEAFFGQGTRLTVV.

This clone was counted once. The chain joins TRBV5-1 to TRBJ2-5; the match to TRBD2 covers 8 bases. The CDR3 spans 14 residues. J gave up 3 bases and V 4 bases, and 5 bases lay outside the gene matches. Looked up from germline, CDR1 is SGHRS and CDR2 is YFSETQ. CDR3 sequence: CASSTGLVEETQYF. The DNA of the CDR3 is TGCGCCAGCAGCACGGGACTAGTTGAAGAGACCCAGTACTTC. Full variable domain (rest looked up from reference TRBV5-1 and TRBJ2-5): KAGVTQTPRYLIKTRGQQVTLSCSPISGHRSVSWYQQTPGQGLQFLFEYFSETQRNKGNFPGRFSGRQFSNSRSEMNVSTLELGDSALYLCASSTGLVEETQYFGPGTRLLVL.